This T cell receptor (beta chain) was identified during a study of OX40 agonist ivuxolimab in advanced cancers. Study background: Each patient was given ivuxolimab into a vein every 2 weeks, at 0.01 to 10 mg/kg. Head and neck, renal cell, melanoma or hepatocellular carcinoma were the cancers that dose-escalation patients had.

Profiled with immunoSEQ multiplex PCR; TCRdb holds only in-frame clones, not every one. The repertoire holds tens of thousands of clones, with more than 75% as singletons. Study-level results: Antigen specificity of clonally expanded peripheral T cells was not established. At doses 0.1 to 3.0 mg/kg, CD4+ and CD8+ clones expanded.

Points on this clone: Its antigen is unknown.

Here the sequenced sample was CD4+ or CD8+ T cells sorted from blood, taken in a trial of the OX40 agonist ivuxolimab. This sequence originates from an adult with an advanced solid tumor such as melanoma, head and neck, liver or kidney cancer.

The CDR3 DNA reads as TGTGCCATCGGGACTAGCGGGGGGGATAGCTCCTACAATGAGCAGTTCTTC. This encodes CAIGTSGGDSSYNEQFF. The chain couples TRBV10-3 to TRBJ2-1, with 16 bases lining up with TRBD2. J gave up 0 bases and V 8 bases, and 4 bases lay outside the gene matches. Per the germline V gene, CDR1 is ENHRY and CDR2 is SYGVKD. CDR3 length: 17 amino acids.